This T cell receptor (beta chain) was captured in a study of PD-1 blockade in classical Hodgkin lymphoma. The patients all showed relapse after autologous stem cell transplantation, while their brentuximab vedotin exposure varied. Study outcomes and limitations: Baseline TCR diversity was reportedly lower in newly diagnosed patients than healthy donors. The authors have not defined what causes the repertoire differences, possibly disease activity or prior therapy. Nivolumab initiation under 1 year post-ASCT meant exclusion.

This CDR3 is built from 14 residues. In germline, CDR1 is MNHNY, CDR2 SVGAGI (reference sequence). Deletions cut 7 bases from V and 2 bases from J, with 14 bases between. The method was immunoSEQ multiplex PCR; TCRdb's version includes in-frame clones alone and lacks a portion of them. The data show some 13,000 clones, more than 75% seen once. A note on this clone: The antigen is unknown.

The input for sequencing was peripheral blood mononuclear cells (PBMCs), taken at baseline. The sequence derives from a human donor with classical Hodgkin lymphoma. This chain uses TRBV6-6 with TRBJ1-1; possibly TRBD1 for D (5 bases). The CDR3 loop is CASIEAGGNTEAFF. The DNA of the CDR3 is TGTGCCAGCATAGAGGCGGGGGGAAACACTGAAGCTTTCTTT.